Listed below are T cell receptor beta chains from one sample, sequenced in a study of blood T cell repertoires in COVID-19. TCRdb's copy holds only in-frame clones and misses some; the assay was immunoSEQ multiplex PCR. The sample records more than 10,000 clones, 80% to 90% being singletons. Sequenced input: peripheral blood. The receptor set was obtained from a human donor in a cohort sampled during active COVID-19. Each CDR3 is given with its conserved first and last residue. Fields, in order: D gene, V gene, clone size, J gene, CDR3 protein, CDR3 DNA. A D gene is named only where the DNA matches it firmly. Not all rows give a size; the values are once, few, many and, for expanded clones, a class.

D gene: .; V gene: TRBV10-3; clone size: few; J gene: TRBJ1-1; CDR3 protein: CAISESVVEGTEAFF; CDR3 DNA: TGTGCCATCAGTGAAAGTGTGGTGGAGGGAACTGAAGCTTTCTTT
D gene: .; V gene: TRBV19; clone size: .; J gene: TRBJ2-1; CDR3 protein: CASSIRDSNEQFF; CDR3 DNA: TGTGCCAGTAGTATACGGGACTCCAATGAGCAGTTCTTC
D gene: .; V gene: TRBV5-1; clone size: .; J gene: TRBJ2-5; CDR3 protein: CASSIGQETQYF; CDR3 DNA: TGCGCCAGCAGCATCGGCCAAGAGACCCAGTACTTC
D gene: TRBD1; V gene: TRBV10-3; clone size: .; J gene: TRBJ1-6; CDR3 protein: CAISLTGGASNSPLHF; CDR3 DNA: TGTGCCATCAGCCTCACAGGGGGCGCTTCTAATTCACCCCTCCACTTT
D gene: TRBD2; V gene: TRBV2; clone size: .; J gene: TRBJ2-1; CDR3 protein: CARTLAESYNEQFF; CDR3 DNA: TGTGCCCGTACTCTAGCGGAATCCTACAATGAGCAGTTCTTC
D gene: TRBD1; V gene: TRBV7-8; clone size: .; J gene: TRBJ2-5; CDR3 protein: CASSSTGYGETQYF; CDR3 DNA: TGTGCCAGCAGCTCGACAGGGTACGGGGAGACCCAGTACTTC
D gene: .; V gene: TRBV6-5; clone size: .; J gene: TRBJ1-1; CDR3 protein: CASSYSEGNTEAFF; CDR3 DNA: TGTGCCAGCAGTTACTCAGAGGGTAACACTGAAGCTTTCTTT
D gene: .; V gene: TRBV18; clone size: .; J gene: TRBJ2-5; CDR3 protein: CASSEREETQYF; CDR3 DNA: TGTGCCAGCTCAGAGAGAGAAGAGACCCAGTACTTC
D gene: .; V gene: TRBV30; clone size: .; J gene: TRBJ1-5; CDR3 protein: CAWRAGSNQPQHF; CDR3 DNA: TGTGCCTGGAGGGCGGGGAGCAATCAGCCCCAGCATTTT
D gene: TRBD2; V gene: TRBV5-1; clone size: .; J gene: TRBJ2-3; CDR3 protein: CASSLWASGEASTDTQYF; CDR3 DNA: TGCGCCAGCAGCTTGTGGGCTAGCGGAGAAGCTAGCACAGATACGCAGTATTTT
D gene: TRBD1; V gene: TRBV5-1; clone size: .; J gene: TRBJ2-6; CDR3 protein: CASSFWTGTGANVLTF; CDR3 DNA: TGCGCCAGCAGTTTCTGGACAGGAACTGGGGCCAACGTCCTGACTTTC
D gene: .; V gene: TRBV2; clone size: .; J gene: TRBJ2-1; CDR3 protein: CASSPQTQGNEQFF; CDR3 DNA: TGTGCCAGCAGTCCCCAGACTCAGGGGAATGAGCAGTTCTTC
D gene: TRBD2; V gene: TRBV5-6; clone size: .; J gene: TRBJ2-1; CDR3 protein: CASSRLTSDYNEQFF; CDR3 DNA: TGTGCCAGCAGTCGCCTGACTAGCGACTACAATGAGCAGTTCTTC
D gene: TRBD2; V gene: TRBV15; clone size: .; J gene: TRBJ2-3; CDR3 protein: CATSRGSSGVTDTQYF; CDR3 DNA: TGTGCCACCAGCAGAGGATCTAGCGGGGTCACAGATACGCAGTATTTT
D gene: TRBD1; V gene: TRBV10-3; clone size: .; J gene: TRBJ2-7; CDR3 protein: CAISEAGQGNEQYF; CDR3 DNA: TGTGCCATCAGTGAGGCGGGACAGGGAAACGAGCAGTACTTC
D gene: .; V gene: TRBV5-6; clone size: .; J gene: TRBJ2-7; CDR3 protein: CASSTRETYEQYF; CDR3 DNA: TGTGCCAGCAGCACCCGGGAAACCTACGAGCAGTACTTC
D gene: .; V gene: TRBV3-1/TRBV3-2; clone size: .; J gene: TRBJ2-1; CDR3 protein: CASSPSGFKQFF; CDR3 DNA: TGTGCCAGCAGCCCCTCAGGTTTTAAGCAGTTCTTC
D gene: TRBD1; V gene: TRBV30; clone size: .; J gene: TRBJ1-6; CDR3 protein: CAWSTGGHNSPLHF; CDR3 DNA: TGTGCCTGGAGCACAGGGGGCCATAATTCACCCCTCCACTTT
D gene: .; V gene: TRBV30; clone size: .; J gene: TRBJ2-1; CDR3 protein: CAWSQTGSSEQFF; CDR3 DNA: TGTGCCTGGAGCCAGACAGGCTCCAGTGAGCAGTTCTTC
D gene: TRBD1; V gene: TRBV24-1; clone size: .; J gene: TRBJ2-5; CDR3 protein: CATKGAQETQYF; CDR3 DNA: TGTGCCACCAAGGGGGCACAAGAGACCCAGTACTTC
D gene: TRBD1; V gene: TRBV29-1; clone size: .; J gene: TRBJ2-7; CDR3 protein: CSVEDLLQGRYEQYF; CDR3 DNA: TGCAGCGTGGAGGATTTATTACAGGGGCGCTACGAGCAGTACTTC
D gene: .; V gene: TRBV27; clone size: .; J gene: TRBJ2-7; CDR3 protein: CASREGRYEQYF; CDR3 DNA: TGTGCCAGCAGAGAGGGCAGGTACGAGCAGTACTTC